This T cell receptor (beta chain) emerged from a study of shared clonotypes between healthy human individuals. Study overall: Sampling drew on donors who were a couple of women and a few men aged 18 to 49. CD4 naive cells filled three plates per donor, CD4 memory three, CD8 naive two and CD8 memory one.

Points on this clone: Antigen: not known.

The V gene's germline CDR1 is SGDLS and CDR2 YYNGEE. This CDR3 spans 13 amino acids. Trimming took 4 bases from V and 4 from J, leaving 11 bases between them. Assay used: immunoSEQ multiplex PCR; TCRdb lists only in-frame clones, some missing. Among about 1.5 million clones listed, approximately 98% were seen once. Study-level findings and limits: Non-shared clonotypes had lower generation probabilities than those shared by all four donors. Across subsets, estimated richness was generally greater for naive than for memory populations.

This clonotype was obtained from a man between 25 and 39 years old in good health. This chain uses TRBV9 with TRBJ1-2; D not resolved. Material: naive CD4+ T cells sorted from blood. Indicated subset: CD45RA+ positively selected. The CDR3 here is CASSPVSLYGYTF. CDR3 in DNA: TGTGCCAGCAGCCCCGTTAGTCTCTATGGCTACACCTTC.